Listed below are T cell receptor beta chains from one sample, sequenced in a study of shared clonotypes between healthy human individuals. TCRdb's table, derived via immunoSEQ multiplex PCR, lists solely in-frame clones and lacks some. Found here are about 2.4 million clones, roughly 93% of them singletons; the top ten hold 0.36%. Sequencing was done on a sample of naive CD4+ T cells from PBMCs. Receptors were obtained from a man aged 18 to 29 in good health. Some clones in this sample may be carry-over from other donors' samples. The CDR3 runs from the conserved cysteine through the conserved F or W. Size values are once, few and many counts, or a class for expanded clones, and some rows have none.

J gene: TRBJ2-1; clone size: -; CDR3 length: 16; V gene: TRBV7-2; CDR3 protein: CASSLSLGPLRAEQFF
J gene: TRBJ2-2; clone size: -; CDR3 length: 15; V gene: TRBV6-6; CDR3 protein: CASFGGNTNTGELFF
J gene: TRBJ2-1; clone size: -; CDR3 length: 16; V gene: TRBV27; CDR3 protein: CASSSLNLYPYNEQFF
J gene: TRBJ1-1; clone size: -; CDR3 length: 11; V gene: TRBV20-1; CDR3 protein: CSARATGEAFF
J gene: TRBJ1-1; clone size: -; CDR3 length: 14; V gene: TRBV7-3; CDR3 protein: CASSSQGAGTEAFF
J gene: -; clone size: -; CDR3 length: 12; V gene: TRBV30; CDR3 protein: CARSGQGGEQYF
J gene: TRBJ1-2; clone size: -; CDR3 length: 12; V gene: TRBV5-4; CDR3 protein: CASSLGGNGYTF
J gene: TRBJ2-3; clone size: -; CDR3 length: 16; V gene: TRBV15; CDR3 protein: CATSRDRGQVTDTQYF
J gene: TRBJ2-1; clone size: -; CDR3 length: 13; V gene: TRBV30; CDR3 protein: CAWSVGRDLEQFF
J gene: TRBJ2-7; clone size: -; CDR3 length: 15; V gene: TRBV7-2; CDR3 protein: CASSLGAGGDLEQYF
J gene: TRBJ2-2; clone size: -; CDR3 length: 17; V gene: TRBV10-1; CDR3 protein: CASSESRPGRDTGELFF
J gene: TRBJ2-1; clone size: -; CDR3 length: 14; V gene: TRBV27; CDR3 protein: CASSLIGKLNEQFF
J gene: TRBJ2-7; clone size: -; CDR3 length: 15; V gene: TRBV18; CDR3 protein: CASSPQTSGLYEQYF
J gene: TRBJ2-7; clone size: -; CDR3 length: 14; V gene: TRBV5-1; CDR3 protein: CASSFEGGPYEQYF
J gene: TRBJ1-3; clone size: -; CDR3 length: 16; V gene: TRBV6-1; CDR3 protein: CASSEEDRYSGNTIYF
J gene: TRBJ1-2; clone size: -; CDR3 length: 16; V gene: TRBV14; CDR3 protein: CASSQLAAGTGNGYTF
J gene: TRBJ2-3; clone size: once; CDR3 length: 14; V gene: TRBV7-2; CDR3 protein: CASSSRTGLTTQYF
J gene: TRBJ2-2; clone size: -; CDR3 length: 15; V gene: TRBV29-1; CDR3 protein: CSVTPGLANTGELFF
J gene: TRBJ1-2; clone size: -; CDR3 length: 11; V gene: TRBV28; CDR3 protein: CASIGDYGYTF
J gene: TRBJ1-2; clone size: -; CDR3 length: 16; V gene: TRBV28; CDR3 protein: CASSLVGVTDPYGYTF
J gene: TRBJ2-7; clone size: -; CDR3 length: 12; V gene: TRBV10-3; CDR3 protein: CAISEQGYEQYF
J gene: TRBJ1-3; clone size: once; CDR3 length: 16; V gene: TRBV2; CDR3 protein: CASSADSQARGNTIYF
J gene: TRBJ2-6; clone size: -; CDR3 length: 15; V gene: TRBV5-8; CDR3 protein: CASSTRDLRANVLTF
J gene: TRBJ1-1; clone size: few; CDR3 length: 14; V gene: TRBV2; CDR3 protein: CASRTRQGVSEAFF
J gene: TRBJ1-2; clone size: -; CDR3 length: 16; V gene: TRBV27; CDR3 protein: CASSSLQGATNYGYTF
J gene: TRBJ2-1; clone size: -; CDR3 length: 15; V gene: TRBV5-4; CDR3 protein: CASSLKLGNGNEQFF
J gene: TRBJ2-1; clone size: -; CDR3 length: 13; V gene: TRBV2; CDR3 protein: CASSVQGGNEQFF
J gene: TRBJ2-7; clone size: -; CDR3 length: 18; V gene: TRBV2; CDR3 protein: CASTAGQGLSINGDEQYF
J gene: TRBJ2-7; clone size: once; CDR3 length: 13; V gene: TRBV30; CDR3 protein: CAWNIQGRSEQYF
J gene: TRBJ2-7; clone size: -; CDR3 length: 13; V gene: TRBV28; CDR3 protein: CASRGQGRYEQYF
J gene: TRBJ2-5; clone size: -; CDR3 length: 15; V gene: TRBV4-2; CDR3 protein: CASSQGLAGEETQYF
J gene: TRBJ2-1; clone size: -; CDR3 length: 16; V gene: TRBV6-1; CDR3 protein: CASSGRGARYYNEQFF
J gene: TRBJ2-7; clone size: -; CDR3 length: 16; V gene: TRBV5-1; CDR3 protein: CASSQRGQGSYYEQYF
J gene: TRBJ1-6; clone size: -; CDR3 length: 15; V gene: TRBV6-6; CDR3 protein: CASSFGQAPESPLHF
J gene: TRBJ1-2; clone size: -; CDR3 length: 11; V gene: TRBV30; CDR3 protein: CAWGTRNGYTF
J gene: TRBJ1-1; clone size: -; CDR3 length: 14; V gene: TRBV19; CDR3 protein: CASSIIQGNTEAFF
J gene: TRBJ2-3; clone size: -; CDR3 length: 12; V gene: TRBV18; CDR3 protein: CASSESVDTQYF
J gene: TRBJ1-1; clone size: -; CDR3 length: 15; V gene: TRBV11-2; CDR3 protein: CASSLGWLLNTEAFF
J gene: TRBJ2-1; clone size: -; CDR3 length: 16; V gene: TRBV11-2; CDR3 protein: CASSWGSSGLNTEQFF
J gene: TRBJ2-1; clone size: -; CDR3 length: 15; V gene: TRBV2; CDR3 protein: CASKGPASLSSEQFF
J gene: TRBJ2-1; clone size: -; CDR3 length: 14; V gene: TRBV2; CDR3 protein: CASTPNEAINEQFF
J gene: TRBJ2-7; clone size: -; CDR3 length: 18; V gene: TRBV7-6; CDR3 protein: CASSLGPPKGTYTYEQYF
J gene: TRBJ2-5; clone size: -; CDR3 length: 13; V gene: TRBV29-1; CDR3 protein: CSVEDISRETQYF
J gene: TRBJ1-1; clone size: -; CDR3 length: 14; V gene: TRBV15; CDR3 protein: CATSRDLRATEAFF
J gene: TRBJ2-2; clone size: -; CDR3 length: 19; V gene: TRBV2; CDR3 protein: CASSKRVEREGHLTGELFF
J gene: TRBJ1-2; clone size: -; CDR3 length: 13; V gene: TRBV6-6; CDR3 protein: CASSEQVLRGYTF
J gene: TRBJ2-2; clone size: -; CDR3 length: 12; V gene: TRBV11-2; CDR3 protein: CASGTIFGELFF
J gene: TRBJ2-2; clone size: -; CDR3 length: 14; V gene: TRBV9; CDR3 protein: CASSASGGTGELFF
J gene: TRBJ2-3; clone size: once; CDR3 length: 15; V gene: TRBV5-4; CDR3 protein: CASTLAGSGTDTQYF
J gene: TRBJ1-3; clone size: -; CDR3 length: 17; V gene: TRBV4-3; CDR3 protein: CASSQTYRGLGGNTIYF
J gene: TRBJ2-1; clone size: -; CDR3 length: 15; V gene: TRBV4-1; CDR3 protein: CASSPLGLGGNEQFF
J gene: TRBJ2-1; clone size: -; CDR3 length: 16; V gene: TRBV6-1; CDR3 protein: CASSEPGTGDMCEQFF
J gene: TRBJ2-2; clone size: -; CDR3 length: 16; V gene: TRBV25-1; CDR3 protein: CASSSRVGPNTGELFF
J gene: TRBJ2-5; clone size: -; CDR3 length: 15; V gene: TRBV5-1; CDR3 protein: CASSLAGTGGETQYF
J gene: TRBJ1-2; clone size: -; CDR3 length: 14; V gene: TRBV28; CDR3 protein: CASSLVGQFYGYTF
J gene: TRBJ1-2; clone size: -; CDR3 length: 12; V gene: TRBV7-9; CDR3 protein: CASSLDSYGYTF
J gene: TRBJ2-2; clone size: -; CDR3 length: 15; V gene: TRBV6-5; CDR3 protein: CASRYDRRNTGELFF
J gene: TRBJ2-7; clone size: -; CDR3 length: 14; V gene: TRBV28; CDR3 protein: CASGIRQGAYEQYF
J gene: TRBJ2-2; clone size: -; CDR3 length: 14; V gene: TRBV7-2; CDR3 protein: CASSLITVTGELFF